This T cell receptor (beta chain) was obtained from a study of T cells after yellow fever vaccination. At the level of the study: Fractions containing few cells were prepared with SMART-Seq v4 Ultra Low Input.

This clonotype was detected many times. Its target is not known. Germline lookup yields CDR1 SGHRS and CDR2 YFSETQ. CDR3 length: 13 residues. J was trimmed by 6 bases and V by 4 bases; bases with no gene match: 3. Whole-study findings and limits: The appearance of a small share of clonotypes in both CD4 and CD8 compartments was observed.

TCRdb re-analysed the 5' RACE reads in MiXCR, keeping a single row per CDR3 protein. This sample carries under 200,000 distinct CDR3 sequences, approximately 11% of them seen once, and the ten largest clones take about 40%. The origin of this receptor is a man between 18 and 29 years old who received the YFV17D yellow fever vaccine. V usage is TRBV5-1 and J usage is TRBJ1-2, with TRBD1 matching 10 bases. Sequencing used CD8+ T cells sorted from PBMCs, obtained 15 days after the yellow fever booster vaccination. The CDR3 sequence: CASSRGQGDGYTF. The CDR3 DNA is TGCGCCAGCAGCCGAGGACAGGGGGATGGCTACACCTTC.